These 4 T cell receptor beta chains were all obtained from the same sample, sequenced in a study of shared clonotypes between healthy human individuals. Data came from immunoSEQ multiplex PCR; TCRdb stores just in-frame clones and leaves some out. The data hold 2,500,000 or so clones, with 93% observed a single time. Sequencing used naive CD4+ T cells from PBMCs. Subset noted: CD45RA+ positively selected. Receptors originate from a man between 18 and 35 years old in good health. Some clones in this sample may be carry-over from other donors' samples.

The CDR3 protein is CATSTLGGDEQYF. The CDR3 DNA reads TGTGCCACCAGCACCCTAGGGGGCGACGAGCAGTACTTC. The chain joins TRBV15 to TRBJ2-7; 7 bases align to TRBD1. J lost 5 bases, V lost 4 bases, and 5 bases had no gene match. Germline V lookup: CDR1 LNHNV, CDR2 YYDKDF (reference sequence). There are 13 residues in the CDR3. The full variable domain, rest sourced from reference TRBV15 and TRBJ2-7, is DAMVIQNPRYQVTQFGKPVTLSCSQTLNHNVMYWYQQKSSQAPKLLFHYYDKDFNNEADTPDNFQSRRPNTSFCFLDIRSPGLGDTAMYLCATSTLGGDEQYFGPGTRLTVT.

The chain employs TRBV7-5 and TRBJ2-7; whether TRBD2, the table's D call, matches the DNA was not checked. TRBV7-5 is given as a pseudogene. The CDR3 extends over 14 amino acids. The CDR3 region has the DNA TGTGTCAGAGAGGGAGCGGGGGGCGGTTTCGAGCAGTACTTC. Encoded protein: CVREGAGGGFEQYF.

The chain is built from TRBV19 and TRBJ2-7; D is unclear. V dropped 6 bases and J dropped 5 bases, with 14 bases sitting between them. The CDR3 covers 13 residues. Germline-derived CDR1 and CDR2 are LNHDA and SQIVND (reference sequence). The CDR3: CASRGYRTHEQYF. DNA of the CDR3: TGTGCCAGTAGGGGGTACCGGACCCACGAGCAGTACTTC.

As to this clone: Other DNA sequences in the same sample also yield this CDR3. This chain joins TRBV7-9 and TRBJ2-1; D gene ambiguous. The CDR3 sequence is 14 residues long. The ends were cut back, 2 bases at V and 1 base at J, with 6 bases in the middle. The germline V gene has CDR1 SEHNR and CDR2 FQNEAQ (reference sequence). The DNA of the CDR3 is TGTGCCAGCAGCTTATTAGGTTCCTACAATGAGCAGTTCTTC. Its protein is CASSLLGSYNEQFF.